Following are 26 T cell receptor beta chains from one sample sequenced in a study of OX40 agonist ivuxolimab in advanced cancers. Receptor amplification or capture employed the immunoSEQ multiplex PCR assay. Here the immuneACCESS table is served through TCRdb, limited to in-frame sequences with V and J called. Missing clones are a known gap in these copies; in checked studies unresolved V genes cover under half, and the rest lacks a known reason. The sample yields tens of thousands of clones; about 86% were counted once. 5.5% to 7.5% of the sample is held by the ten biggest clonotypes. Source: CD4+ or CD8+ T cells sorted from blood, taken in a trial of the OX40 agonist ivuxolimab. The receptors were sampled from an adult with an advanced solid tumor such as melanoma, head and neck, liver or kidney cancer.

The chain uses TRBV7-2 and TRBJ2-1; TRBD2 matches at 11 bases. CDR1 and CDR2 from the germline V gene are SGHTA and FQGNSA. The length of the CDR3 is 17 residues. The V and J ends lost 2 bases and 7 bases, in that order; junction bases with no gene match: 10. The CDR3 nucleotides are TGTGCCAGCAGCTTAAACCCCACTAGCGGGAGTAGGAATGAGCAGTTCTTC. Protein sequence: CASSLNPTSGSRNEQFF.

The chain combines TRBV7-2 with TRBJ2-1; 8 bases align to TRBD1. Trimming took 5 bases from V and 7 from J; bases not matched to a gene: 13. The CDR3 is 16 residues long. The V gene's germline CDR1 is SGHTA and CDR2 FQGNSA. CDR3 DNA: TGTGCCAGCAGCCCTTATCGGGCAGGGGGCCAAAATGAGCAGTTCTTC. It codes for CASSPYRAGGQNEQFF.

The V call is TRBV4-3, the J call TRBJ2-7; D possibly uses TRBD1 or TRBD2 (5 bases each). V lost 4 bases, J lost 10 bases, and 23 bases lay in between. Germline V lookup: CDR1 LGHNA, CDR2 YSLEER. The length of the CDR3 is 15 residues. The chain's CDR3 is CASSPRAEGLGAQYF. The DNA for the CDR3 is TGCGCCAGCAGCCCGCGGGCGGAAGGGCTCGGGGCCCAGTACTTC.

This clone was observed a single time. V usage is TRBV27 and J usage is TRBJ1-1; maybe TRBD1 (5 bases). CDR1 is MNHEY, CDR2 SMNVEV, per germline (reference sequence). This CDR3 has 15 amino acids. V lost 5 bases and J 0 bases, leaving 13 bases between the germline ends. The CDR3: CASSRAAGLNTEAFF. The CDR3 nucleotides read TGTGCCAGCAGTAGGGCCGCAGGGTTGAACACTGAAGCTTTCTTT.

The chain carries TRBV6-1 and TRBJ2-2; tentatively, D is TRBD2 (7 bases). Trimming removed 1 base from V and 8 bases from J, with 11 bases in between. This CDR3 has 14 amino acids. Germline lookup yields CDR1 MNHNS and CDR2 SASEGT. CDR3 residues: CASSEVGGGGELFF. The DNA of the CDR3 is TGTGCCAGCAGTGAAGTAGGGGGGGGAGGGGAGCTGTTTTTT.

The chain couples TRBV6-5 to TRBJ1-2, with unresolved D. CDR1 MNHEY and CDR2 SVGAGI come from the germline V gene. With 3 bases removed from V and 4 bases from J, the gap between germline ends came to 9 bases. The CDR3 sequence is 13 residues long. Here the CDR3 reads CASSYGQIYGYTF. DNA for the CDR3: TGTGCCAGCAGTTATGGTCAGATCTATGGCTACACCTTC.

This clone occurred a few times. The rearrangement uses TRBV18 and TRBJ2-3, with 7 bases fitting TRBD1. The length of the CDR3 is 16 residues. Trimming at V came to 5 bases and at J to 5 bases, leaving 13 bases not matched to a gene. The V gene's germline CDR1 is KGHSH and CDR2 LQKENI. CDR3 residues: CASSEKQGVGKDTQYF. In DNA, the CDR3 is TGTGCCAGCTCAGAAAAGCAGGGGGTCGGTAAAGATACGCAGTATTTT.

The J gene is TRBJ1-1, the V gene TRBV2; 7 positions agree with TRBD1. Germline CDR1 reads SNHLY; CDR2 reads FYNNEI. V was pared by 6 bases and J by 4 bases, with 11 bases of the junction left unmatched. There are 15 residues in the CDR3. CDR3 sequence reads: CASRARSGTATEAFF. CDR3 nucleotides: TGTGCCAGCAGGGCCCGCTCCGGGACAGCCACTGAAGCTTTCTTT.

This chain uses TRBV4-2 with TRBJ2-1; D gene uncertain. V lost 0 bases to trimming and J lost 12 bases, with 6 bases between them. This CDR3 has 11 amino acids. The germline V gene has CDR1 LGHNA and CDR2 YNFKEQ. The CDR3 reads CASSQDTAQFF. In DNA, the CDR3 is TGTGCCAGCAGCCAAGACACCGCGCAGTTCTTC.

The rearrangement joins TRBV6-5 to TRBJ1-2, with D uncertain. The CDR3 runs 13 residues. The germline V gene encodes CDR1 MNHEY and CDR2 SVGAGI. V lost 0 bases and J 6 bases, leaving 8 bases between the germline ends. This CDR3 reads CASSYSRGDGYTF. DNA of the CDR3: TGTGCCAGCAGTTACTCCCGGGGAGATGGCTACACCTTC.

DNA of the CDR3: TGTGCCAGCAGCTTCGAAGGGACCTACTATGGCTACACCTTC. This sequence encodes CASSFEGTYYGYTF. V and J are TRBV7-2 and TRBJ1-2; tentative D call: TRBD1 (5 bases). V gave up 3 bases and J gave up 3 bases, with 11 bases separating them. The germline V gene has CDR1 SGHTA and CDR2 FQGNSA. This CDR3 comprises 14 residues.

The rearrangement links TRBV7-9 to TRBJ1-1, with D uncertain. The V end was cut by 3 bases, the J end by 1 base, with 9 bases between. Per the germline V gene, CDR1 is SEHNR and CDR2 is FQNEAQ (reference sequence). This CDR3 contains 14 residues. The CDR3 region has the DNA TGTGCCAGCAGCTTTGGGGATGGGAACACTGAAGCTTTCTTT. Amino acid sequence: CASSFGDGNTEAFF.

The J gene is TRBJ2-1, the V gene TRBV6-6; D uncertain. Germline V gene data show CDR1 as MNHNY and CDR2 as SVGAGI (reference sequence). V was trimmed by 5 bases and J by 10 bases, leaving 15 bases between them. This CDR3 is 13 amino acids long. As DNA, the CDR3 is TGTGCCAGCAGTCTTACCCTTCAGACAGAGCAGTTCTTC. This codes for CASSLTLQTEQFF.

V gene TRBV6-5 combines with J gene TRBJ2-2; 9 bases agree with TRBD2. The CDR3 totals 16 residues. V lost 2 bases and J lost 7; bases outside the gene matches: 8. Germline CDR1 reads MNHEY; CDR2 reads SVGAGI. This CDR3 is CASSYTGTSTGGELFF. The CDR3 coding sequence is TGTGCCAGCAGTTACACCGGGACTAGCACCGGCGGGGAGCTGTTTTTT.

The chain is built from TRBV4-1 and TRBJ2-2; TRBD2 agrees at 10 bases. The germline V gene has CDR1 MGHRA and CDR2 YSYEKL. The V segment lost 3 bases and the J segment 4 bases; nucleotides outside the gene matches: 11. The CDR3 runs to 18 residues. This CDR3 is CASSQRLMSSGGTGELFF. Here the CDR3 DNA reads TGCGCCAGCAGCCAGAGGCTCATGTCTAGCGGGGGCACCGGGGAGCTGTTTTTT.

The CDR3 DNA reads as TGCGCCAGCAGCTTCCCCCATGGAGCGGGAGGAGAGACCCAGTACTTC. This gives the protein CASSFPHGAGGETQYF. The V gene is TRBV5-1, the J gene TRBJ2-5, with TRBD2 matching over 9 bases. V gave up 2 bases and J gave up 4 bases; unmatched junction bases: 9. Germline CDR1 and CDR2: SGHRS and YFSETQ. The CDR3 spans 16 residues.

This rearrangement joins TRBV5-4 to TRBJ2-7, with D uncertain. This CDR3 has 14 amino acids. The V end was cut by 4 bases, the J end by 2 bases, with 13 bases between. Germline V gene sequence: CDR1 SGHNT, CDR2 YYREEE (reference sequence). The CDR3 sequence: CASSLTSGPYEQYF. Here the CDR3 DNA reads TGTGCCAGCAGCCTAACCTCTGGACCCTACGAGCAGTACTTC.

CDR3 in DNA: TGTGCCAGCAGCTTAGCGCTAAGTGATGGGGGAAGGAACACCATATATTTT. Translation gives CASSLALSDGGRNTIYF. The gene calls are TRBV7-9 and TRBJ1-3, with D possibly being TRBD1 (5 bases). V was cut by 0 bases and J by 7 bases, with 19 bases left in between. CDR3 length equals 17 residues. CDR1 and CDR2 (germline): SEHNR, FQNEAQ (reference sequence).

The chain uses TRBV19 and TRBJ2-7, with 7 bases aligning to TRBD1. Per germline, CDR1 LNHDA and CDR2 SQIVND (reference sequence). V was clipped by 5 bases and J by 2 bases; unmatched bases: 6. This CDR3 comprises 14 residues. In DNA form, the CDR3 reads TGTGCCAGTAGTGTTACAGGGGTTCCCTACGAGCAGTACTTC. It is translated as CASSVTGVPYEQYF.

The chain combines TRBV2 with TRBJ1-5; D unresolved. Trimming cost V 3 bases and J 5 bases, with 14 bases left between them. Germline V gene sequence: CDR1 SNHLY, CDR2 FYNNEI. This CDR3 comprises 15 residues. The CDR3 nucleotides read TGTGCCAGCAGTGAGGAGGGCCGCCTTCATCAGCCCCAGCATTTT. Translated, it gives CASSEEGRLHQPQHF.

The J gene is TRBJ2-1, the V gene TRBV23-1; TRBD1 might be the D (6 bases). TRBV23-1 is given ORF status, its function remaining uncertain. The CDR3 runs 17 residues. V gave up 2 bases and J gave up 5 bases, with 19 bases separating them. The CDR3 sequence: CASSQQGKVVIHNEQFF. The CDR3 bases are TGCGCCAGCAGTCAACAGGGGAAGGTTGTTATCCACAATGAGCAGTTCTTC.

The chain is built from TRBV10-3 and TRBJ2-5, with D maybe TRBD2 (5 bases). Trimming stripped 0 bases from V and 1 base from J, with 12 bases between. Germline CDR1 reads ENHRY; CDR2 reads SYGVKD. CDR3 length equals 16 residues. The CDR3 loop is CAISESASAGQETQYF. CDR3 DNA: TGTGCCATCAGTGAGTCGGCCAGTGCGGGCCAAGAGACCCAGTACTTC.

The chain has TRBV5-1 and TRBJ2-1; possibly TRBD1 for D (8 bases). Trimming pared 10 bases from V and 12 bases from J, leaving 23 bases between. The V gene's germline CDR1 is SGHRS and CDR2 YFSETQ. The CDR3 runs 13 residues. The CDR3 sequence is CAGGRTGREVQFF. CDR3 nucleotide sequence: TGCGCCGGCGGACGGACAGGGAGGGAGGTGCAGTTCTTC.

V and J are TRBV5-1 and TRBJ1-5; D not certain. Germline V gene data show CDR1 as SGHRS and CDR2 as YFSETQ. CDR3 size: 14 residues. V lost 0 bases and J lost 3, with 7 bases in between. CDR3 protein: CASSLGGSNQPQHF. CDR3 DNA: TGCGCCAGCAGCTTGGGAGGGTCCAATCAGCCCCAGCATTTT.

V gene TRBV6-5 combines with J gene TRBJ2-7; 14 bases match TRBD2. Germline-derived CDR1 and CDR2 are MNHEY and SVGAGI. Trimming cost V 7 bases and J 6 bases; bases outside gene matches: 5. The CDR3 covers 14 residues. The DNA of the CDR3 is TGTGCCAGCACCGGGACTAGCGGGAGTCGCGAGCAGTACTTC. Its protein product is CASTGTSGSREQYF.

The J gene is TRBJ1-1, the V gene TRBV4-1; maybe TRBD1 (6 bases). The CDR3 is 13 amino acids. Trimming cost V 0 bases and J 10 bases, with 12 bases left between them. The V gene's germline CDR1 is MGHRA and CDR2 YSYEKL. CDR3 residues: CASSQDRGYGAFF. As DNA, the CDR3 is TGCGCCAGCAGCCAAGACAGGGGATATGGAGCTTTCTTT.